The clone carrying this TCR beta chain was observed a few times. The record originates from a study of molecular identifiers for immune sequencing clone quantification. The V gene lost 4 bases and the J gene lost 0 bases, with 16 bases spanning the gap. This CDR3 has 18 amino acids. CDR1 and CDR2 from the germline V gene are SNHLY and FYNNEI. From the PCR reads, TCRdb called clonotypes with MiXCR, one entry per CDR3 protein. The table has 35,000 or so distinct CDR3 sequences, about 18% seen once. The source material was naive CD8+ T cells from blood, with Jurkat cell RNA spiked in. Subset denoted: FACS-sorted CD8+CD4-CCR7+CD45RA+ naive T cells. The source of this sequence is a human donor in good health. Some libraries in this study had Jurkat cell RNA spiked in. The V and J genes are TRBV2 and TRBJ1-6; D is possibly TRBD1 (5 bases). The DNA of the CDR3 is TGTGCCAGCAGTGGGGTGGGGGACCGGAGCTCCTATAATTCACCCCTCCACTTT. Translation gives CASSGVGDRSSYNSPLHF.